This record concerns one TCR beta chain sequence. Just one base apart from a much larger clone, this may be a read error. The sample belongs to a study of T cells in Graves' hyperthyroidism and ophthalmopathy. This CDR3 has 15 residues. Authors of the study amplified TCR beta CDR3 regions from RNA transcripts. TCR CDR3 regions were first amplified by RT-PCR with HTBI primers. TCRdb reprocessed the multiplex PCR reads via MiXCR and lists one record per CDR3 protein. This sample has 530,000 or so distinct CDR3 sequences, with 24% found just once. The clonotype originates from a woman aged 25 to 39 with Graves' ophthalmopathy. The sample was blood. V and J are TRBV12-3 or TRBV12-4 and TRBJ1-1; 7 bases are a match to TRBD1. This CDR3 reads CTSSFLQGGAGEAFF. CDR3 DNA: TGTACCAGCAGTTTTCTCCAGGGGGGGGCAGGTGAAGCTTTCTTT.